These 27 T cell receptor beta chains were all obtained from the same sample, sequenced in a study of blood T cell repertoires in COVID-19. The repertoire was sequenced with immunoSEQ multiplex PCR; TCRdb's copy has only in-frame clones and lacks some. The sample gives under 300,000 clones, 86% of which show up once; 10% to 15% is in the top ten. What was sequenced was peripheral blood. These receptors came from a woman in her seventies with COVID-19, enrolled during active disease.

This clone was observed a handful of times. The rearrangement uses TRBV7-3 and TRBJ2-2, with D possibly matching TRBD1 (6 bases). The CDR3 is made up of 16 amino acids. Trimming left V 2 bases short and J 2 bases short, with 12 bases between. Germline V gene lookup returns CDR1 SGHTA and CDR2 FQGTGA. The CDR3 sequence is CASSLLDRTNTGELFF. The CDR3 DNA is TGTGCCAGCAGCTTACTAGACAGGACCAACACCGGGGAGCTGTTTTTT.

This chain connects TRBV5-1 to TRBJ2-1; D unresolved. The ends were cut back, 0 bases at V and 3 bases at J, with 4 bases in the middle. Germline V CDR1 and CDR2: SGHRS, YFSETQ. CDR3 length equals 13 residues. CDR3 residues: CASSLAVYNEQFF. CDR3 nucleotides: TGCGCCAGCAGCTTGGCGGTCTACAATGAGCAGTTCTTC.

V and J are TRBV5-4 and TRBJ1-4; a possible D gene is TRBD1 (5 bases). CDR3 size: 14 residues. Germline lookup yields CDR1 SGHNT and CDR2 YYREEE (reference sequence). The V and J ends lost 4 bases and 4 bases respectively, with 11 bases between them. In DNA form, the CDR3 reads TGTGCCAGCAGCGTGGGACTGAGTAATGAAAAACTGTTTTTT. This encodes CASSVGLSNEKLFF.

The chain recombines TRBV9 with TRBJ1-4; D is unclear. Germline lookup yields CDR1 SGDLS and CDR2 YYNGEE. V was shortened by 2 bases and J by 1 base, with 9 bases between the two germline ends. The CDR3 has 15 amino acids. CDR3: CASSVHVGTNEKLFF. CDR3 DNA sequence: TGTGCCAGCAGCGTCCACGTCGGAACTAATGAAAAACTGTTTTTT.

CDR3 in DNA: TGCGCCAGCGCCGAGAGTATTGGCACAGATACGCAGTATTTT. Protein product: CASAESIGTDTQYF. V gene TRBV10-1 combines with J gene TRBJ2-3; D is unresolved. Looked up from germline, CDR1 is WNHNN and CDR2 is SYGVQD (reference sequence). With 8 bases removed from V and 1 base from J, the gap between germline ends came to 13 bases. CDR3 size: 14 residues.

This rearrangement joins TRBV14 to TRBJ2-3, with D perhaps TRBD2 (5 bases). V lost 0 bases, J lost 5 bases, and 12 bases lay in between. The germline CDR1 and CDR2 sequences are SGHDN and FVKESK. This CDR3 contains 15 residues. CDR3 region: CASSQEIPSRDTQYF. In nucleotides, the CDR3 is TGTGCCAGCAGCCAAGAGATACCTAGCCGAGATACGCAGTATTTT.

The CDR3 bases are TGTGCCAGCAGCTTCCTGGACAGGGGAGCAACTAATGAAAAACTGTTTTTT. Protein product: CASSFLDRGATNEKLFF. The genes are TRBV7-9 and TRBJ1-4; 9 positions agree with TRBD1. The V gene's germline CDR1 is SEHNR and CDR2 FQNEAQ (reference sequence). The CDR3 runs 17 residues. The junction had 5 bases not matched to a gene; V was cut back by 3 bases and J by 0 bases.

In DNA form, the CDR3 reads TGTGCCAGCAGCTTAGGAGGAAAGTACGAGCAGTACTTC. Its protein product is CASSLGGKYEQYF. This chain connects TRBV7-8 to TRBJ2-7, with unresolved D. The CDR3 is 13 amino acids. CDR1 is SGHVS and CDR2 is FQNEAQ in the germline V gene. With 1 base removed from V and 4 bases from J, the gap between germline ends came to 8 bases.

The chain couples TRBV5-6 to TRBJ1-2; D is possibly TRBD1 (6 bases). The CDR3 length is 14 residues. V shed 0 bases and J shed 2 bases, with 8 bases lying between them. Per germline, CDR1 SGHDT and CDR2 YYEEEE. This CDR3 is CASSLAGANYGYTF. In DNA, the CDR3 is TGTGCCAGCAGCTTGGCAGGGGCGAACTATGGCTACACCTTC.

V gene TRBV24-1 combines with J gene TRBJ1-5, with 8 bases matching TRBD1. This CDR3 spans 15 amino acids. CDR1 and CDR2 (germline): KGHDR, SFDVKD. The junction had 6 bases not matched to a gene; V was cut back by 4 bases and J by 5 bases. The CDR3 loop is CATSDSTGEDQPQHF. The CDR3 DNA is TGTGCCACCAGTGACTCGACAGGGGAAGATCAGCCCCAGCATTTT.

This rearrangement joins TRBV30 to TRBJ1-2; D ambiguous. The CDR3 loop spans 13 amino acids. Trimming took off 2 bases at V and 1 base at J, with 8 bases between the two ends. CDR1 and CDR2 from the germline V gene are GTSNPN and SVGIG (reference sequence). CDR3 DNA sequence: TGTGCCTGGAGTCGGGGATATAACTATGGCTACACCTTC. Residues: CAWSRGYNYGYTF.

This clone was detected only a few times. V usage is TRBV5-1 and J usage is TRBJ2-2, with 9 bases lining up with TRBD1. Germline V lookup: CDR1 SGHRS, CDR2 YFSETQ. There are 16 residues in the CDR3. Germline trimming cut 4 bases from V and 7 bases from J; bases unmatched to any gene: 11. CDR3 sequence reads: CASSKSGTGSDGELFF. CDR3 nucleotide sequence: TGCGCCAGCAGCAAATCCGGGACAGGGAGCGACGGGGAGCTGTTTTTT.

DNA of the CDR3: TGTGCCAGCAGTTTATTCAGCGTTTCAGGGGGCTACGAGCAGTACTTC. It specifies CASSLFSVSGGYEQYF. The V and J genes are TRBV28 and TRBJ2-7; 7 bases align to TRBD1. This CDR3 region has 16 residues. CDR1 and CDR2 (germline): MDHEN, SYDVKM. After removal of 1 base from V and 3 bases from J, the junction contained 9 bases not matched to a gene.

The V call is TRBV7-2, the J call TRBJ2-7, with D possibly TRBD2 on 7 matching bases. The CDR3 has 13 amino acids. V lost 5 bases to trimming and J lost 2 bases, with 10 bases between them. CDR1 is SGHTA and CDR2 is FQGNSA in the germline V gene. In DNA form, the CDR3 reads TGTGCCAGCAGCACCGGGGGGCCCTACGAGCAGTACTTC. It translates to CASSTGGPYEQYF.

The chain has TRBV7-2 and TRBJ1-2; no clear D. The CDR3 totals 14 residues. The V gene's germline CDR1 is SGHTA and CDR2 FQGNSA. V lost 5 bases, J lost 5 bases, and 15 bases lay in between. As DNA, the CDR3 is TGTGCCAGCAGCCTCCAAGGCAGGAATTATGGCTACACCTTC. Protein sequence: CASSLQGRNYGYTF. Looking up the rest from reference TRBV7-2 and TRBJ1-2 gives the full variable domain: GAGVSQSPSNKVTEKGKDVELRCDPISGHTALYWYRQSLGQGLEFLIYFQGNSAPDKSGLPSDRFSAERTGGSVSTLTIQRTQQEDSAVYLCASSLQGRNYGYTFGSGTRLTVV.

This sequence joins TRBV5-1 and TRBJ1-2, with a possible D match to TRBD1 (5 bases). The V gene lost 5 bases and the J gene lost 8 bases, with 13 bases spanning the gap. Germline values: CDR1 SGHRS, CDR2 YFSETQ. The CDR3 runs 12 residues. CDR3 sequence: CASSEAGNGYTF. The CDR3 nucleotides read TGCGCCAGCAGTGAGGCAGGGAACGGCTACACCTTC.

This sequence joins TRBV7-6 and TRBJ2-3, with 11 positions matching TRBD2. The CDR3 sequence is 15 residues long. J was trimmed by 6 bases and V by 5 bases; bases with no gene match: 7. CDR1 is SGHVS and CDR2 is FNYEAQ in the germline V gene. The CDR3 region is CASSPPGTSGDTQYF. In DNA, the CDR3 is TGTGCCAGCAGCCCACCCGGGACTAGCGGTGATACGCAGTATTTT.

The chain combines TRBV5-1 with TRBJ2-3, with 10 bases that match TRBD2. J gave up 0 bases and V 4 bases, and 5 bases lay outside the gene matches. The CDR3 runs to 16 residues. The germline CDR1 and CDR2 sequences are SGHRS and YFSETQ. DNA for the CDR3: TGCGCCAGCAGCCATGCACTAGCGGGGAGCACAGATACGCAGTATTTT. Amino acids: CASSHALAGSTDTQYF.

The rearrangement links TRBV24-1 to TRBJ2-3; D not resolved. Germline loops: CDR1 KGHDR, CDR2 SFDVKD. The CDR3 runs 12 residues. Deletions cut 1 base from V and 11 bases from J, with 9 bases between. The CDR3: CATSDFARKQYF. The CDR3 nucleotides are TGTGCCACCAGTGATTTTGCCAGGAAGCAGTATTTT.

This clone occurred a few times. The CDR3 reads CAWTLDFTTGNTIYF. CDR3 in DNA: TGTGCCTGGACTTTGGACTTTACAACTGGAAACACCATATATTTT. The V gene is TRBV30, the J gene TRBJ1-3, with D hard to call. V shed 4 bases and J shed 2 bases, with 15 bases lying between them. This CDR3 contains 15 residues. In germline, CDR1 is GTSNPN, CDR2 SVGIG (reference sequence). Using reference TRBV30 and TRBJ1-3 for the parts outside the CDR3, the full variable domain is SQTIHQWPATLVQPVGSPLSLECTVEGTSNPNLYWYRQAAGRGLQLLFYSVGIGQISSEVPQNLSASRPQDRQFILSSKKLLLSDSGFYLCAWTLDFTTGNTIYFGEGSWLTVV.

The chain is built from TRBV7-2 and TRBJ1-6, with 11 nucleotides matching TRBD1. CDR3 length equals 14 residues. V gave up 5 bases and J gave up 10 bases; unmatched junction bases: 4. Germline V gives CDR1 SGHTA, CDR2 FQGNSA. CDR3 in amino acids: CASSPRDRGSPLHF. CDR3 coding DNA: TGTGCCAGCAGCCCCCGGGACAGGGGGTCACCCCTCCACTTT.

Only one count was recorded for this clone. The conserved phenylalanine or tryptophan is not found at the CDR3 terminus, so this likely reflects a read error. The CDR3 sequence is CASSPDRDLYYEQYL. The CDR3, as DNA: TGTGCCAGCTCACCAGACAGGGACCTCTACTACGAGCAGTACCTC. This chain joins TRBV18 and TRBJ2-7; TRBD1 matches at 7 bases. CDR1 and CDR2 (germline): KGHSH, LQKENI. CDR3 length equals 15 residues. The V segment lost 2 bases and the J segment 3 bases; nucleotides outside the gene matches: 7.

This rearrangement joins TRBV9 to TRBJ2-3, with 11 bases matching TRBD2. Germline CDR1 and CDR2: SGDLS and YYNGEE. The CDR3 extends over 23 amino acids. V shed 1 base, J shed 1 base, and the junction held 23 bases outside the gene matches. The CDR3 here is CASSVTSPRSSGGTFLGTDTQYF. The CDR3 DNA sequence: TGTGCCAGCAGCGTAACATCCCCGCGGTCTAGCGGGGGGACTTTTCTAGGCACAGATACGCAGTATTTT.

The chain is built from TRBV19 and TRBJ2-6; weak D call: TRBD1 (6 bases). This CDR3 contains 15 residues. CDR1 LNHDA and CDR2 SQIVND come from the germline V gene (reference sequence). Trimming took 5 bases from V and 4 from J, leaving 12 bases between them. The CDR3 region is CASSLQGAGANVLTF. The CDR3 DNA reads TGTGCCAGTAGTCTACAGGGTGCCGGGGCCAACGTCCTGACTTTC.

The chain recombines TRBV18 with TRBJ2-7, with a tentative D call TRBD1 (6 bases). V lost 2 bases and J lost 5, with 10 bases in between. This CDR3 is built from 13 residues. CDR1 is KGHSH and CDR2 is LQKENI in the germline V gene. CDR3 nucleotides: TGTGCCAGCTCACCAGTGGGGGACAACGAGCAGTACTTC. Its translation: CASSPVGDNEQYF.

The chain carries TRBV6-5 and TRBJ2-7; D unresolved. The germline gives CDR1 MNHEY, CDR2 SVGAGI. V gave up 8 bases and J gave up 2 bases, with 10 bases separating them. The CDR3 runs to 12 residues. The CDR3, as DNA: TGTGCCAGCTTACAGAGTCCCTACGAGCAGTACTTC. Translation: CASLQSPYEQYF.

The V and J genes are TRBV28 and TRBJ2-5; 7 bases match TRBD2. V lost 2 bases and J lost 1; bases outside the gene matches: 4. CDR3 size: 15 residues. CDR1 MDHEN and CDR2 SYDVKM come from the germline V gene. The CDR3 coding sequence is TGTGCCAGCAGTTTAGCGGGGGTTCCCCAAGAGACCCAGTACTTC. It is translated as CASSLAGVPQETQYF.